Below are 7 T cell receptor beta chains sequenced from a single sample in a study of T cells in Graves' hyperthyroidism and ophthalmopathy. What was amplified from RNA transcripts were TCR beta CDR3 regions. The HTBI set primed first-round TCR CDR3 RT-PCR. MiXCR, applied by TCRdb to the multiplex PCR reads, yields one record per CDR3 protein. The sample lists about 740,000 distinct CDR3 sequences, about 15% occurring once. Sequenced input: blood. The receptors come from a woman aged 18-29 years with Graves' hyperthyroidism.

This clonotype was counted a few times. J is TRBJ1-1 and V is TRBV20-1; no clear D gene. The CDR3 extends over 12 amino acids. Germline V gives CDR1 DFQATT, CDR2 SNEGSKA (reference sequence). V lost 3 bases and J lost 3, with 8 bases in between. CDR3 residues: CSARDPDTEAFF. In nucleotides, the CDR3 is TGCAGTGCTAGGGACCCCGACACTGAAGCTTTCTTT.

This clonotype has just a few counts. This rearrangement joins TRBV4-1 to TRBJ2-7; D perhaps matches TRBD1 (6 bases). Germline lookup yields CDR1 MGHRA and CDR2 YSYEKL. Trimming cost V 0 bases and J 9 bases, with 21 bases left between them. The CDR3 has 16 residues. CDR3 amino acids: CASSQDLDRWAFGQYF. The CDR3 bases are TGCGCCAGCAGCCAAGATCTGGACAGATGGGCCTTCGGGCAGTACTTC.

About this clonotype: An end of the junction differs from the germline gene, which may be a read error. This sequence joins TRBV4-1 and TRBJ2-1; 14 nucleotides line up with TRBD2. CDR1 is MGHRA and CDR2 is YSYEKL in the germline V gene. CDR3 length equals 19 residues. The CDR3 DNA reads TGCGCCAGCAGCCAAGCGAGCCTGACTAGCGGGAGGGTCTACGATGAGCAGTTCTTC. Translating it yields CASSQASLTSGRVYDEQFF.

The V call is TRBV4-2, the J call TRBJ2-3, with D perhaps matching TRBD2 (6 bases). From germline, CDR1 is LGHNA and CDR2 YNFKEQ. The CDR3 covers 17 residues. V gave up 7 bases and J gave up 1 base, with 21 bases separating them. CDR3 sequence reads: CASNRGPGSSGTDTQYF. For the CDR3, the DNA is TGTGCCAGCAACCGAGGGCCCGGGAGCTCTGGCACAGATACGCAGTATTTT.

This sequence joins TRBV29-1 and TRBJ2-4, with D perhaps being TRBD1 or TRBD2 (5 bases each). The CDR3 is 17 residues long. V gave up 6 bases and J gave up 0 bases, with 21 bases separating them. Germline V gene sequence: CDR1 SQVTM, CDR2 ANQGSEA. CDR3: CSVTLVGDGLAKNIQYF. CDR3 in DNA: TGCAGCGTAACCCTCGTGGGGGACGGACTAGCCAAAAACATTCAGTACTTC.

V is TRBV29-1 and J is TRBJ1-1; D gene unclear. CDR3 length equals 14 residues. Germline lookup yields CDR1 SQVTM and CDR2 ANQGSEA. V was pared by 4 bases and J by 0 bases, with 12 bases between. The CDR3 bases are TGCAGCGTTGGTCTCCACGCTGTGAACACTGAAGCTTTCTTT. It is translated as CSVGLHAVNTEAFF.

This clonotype came up many times. The chain carries TRBV20-1 and TRBJ2-1, with 8 bases fitting TRBD2. Germline V lookup: CDR1 DFQATT, CDR2 SNEGSKA (reference sequence). This CDR3 has 17 amino acids. V lost 8 bases, J lost 1 base, and 16 bases stayed unmatched. The CDR3: CSIFSGSAALSYNEQFF. The CDR3 DNA sequence: TGCAGTATCTTCAGCGGGAGTGCGGCCCTTTCCTACAATGAGCAGTTCTTC.